The 2 T cell receptor beta chains below all came from one sample that was sequenced in a study of a mutant IDH1 vaccine in newly diagnosed glioma. The sample's time point: baseline, week 1 (first vaccination visit). The treatment here: pre-vaccination baseline after standard-of-care therapy. The method was immunoSEQ multiplex PCR; TCRdb's version includes in-frame clones alone and lacks a portion of them. The repertoire has about 88,000 clones, over 70% of them found once; the top ten carry nearly 5.5%. The sample was PBMCs, taken from a glioma patient treated with radiotherapy, temozolomide or both. The origin of the receptors is a man aged 40-50 years with glioma. Some clones in this sample may be carry-over from other donors' samples.

The J gene is TRBJ1-2, the V gene TRBV9; D perhaps matches TRBD1 (6 bases). This CDR3 spans 15 amino acids. From germline, CDR1 is SGDLS and CDR2 YYNGEE. The ends were cut back, 0 bases at V and 4 bases at J, with 13 bases in the middle. In nucleotides, the CDR3 is TGTGCCAGCAGCGTAGCCCACCAGGGGAGCTATGGCTACACCTTC. Its protein product is CASSVAHQGSYGYTF.

V gene TRBV7-2 combines with J gene TRBJ1-6, with D unresolved. CDR1 is SGHTA and CDR2 is FQGNSA in the germline V gene. V was trimmed by 3 bases and J by 7 bases, leaving 10 bases between them. This CDR3 region has 14 residues. The CDR3 protein is CASSFIAWNSPLHF. CDR3 in DNA: TGTGCCAGCAGCTTTATCGCCTGGAATTCACCCCTCCACTTT. Using reference TRBV7-2 and TRBJ1-6 for the parts outside the CDR3, the full variable domain is GAGVSQSPSNKVTEKGKDVELRCDPISGHTALYWYRQSLGQGLEFLIYFQGNSAPDKSGLPSDRFSAERTGGSVSTLTIQRTQQEDSAVYLCASSFIAWNSPLHFGNGTRLTVT.